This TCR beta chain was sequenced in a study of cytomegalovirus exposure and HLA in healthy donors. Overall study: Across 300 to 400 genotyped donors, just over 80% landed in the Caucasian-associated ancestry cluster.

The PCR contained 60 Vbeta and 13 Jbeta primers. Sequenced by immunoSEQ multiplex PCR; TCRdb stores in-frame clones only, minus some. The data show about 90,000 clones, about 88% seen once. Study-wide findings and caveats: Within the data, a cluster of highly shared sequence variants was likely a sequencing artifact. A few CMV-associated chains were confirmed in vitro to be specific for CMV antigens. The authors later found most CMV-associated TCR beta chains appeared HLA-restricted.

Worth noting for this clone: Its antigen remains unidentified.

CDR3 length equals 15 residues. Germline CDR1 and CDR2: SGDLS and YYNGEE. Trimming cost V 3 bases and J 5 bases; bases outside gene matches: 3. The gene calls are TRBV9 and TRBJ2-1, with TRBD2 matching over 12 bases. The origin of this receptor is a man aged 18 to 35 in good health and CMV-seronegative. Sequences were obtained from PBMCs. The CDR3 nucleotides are TGTGCCAGCAGCGCCGGACTAGCGGGGAACAATGAGCAGTTCTTC. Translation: CASSAGLAGNNEQFF.